This T cell receptor (beta chain) was captured in a study of Ad26.COV2.S vaccination and SARS-CoV-2 variants. Broader study findings: Post-vaccination spike-specific CD8+ and CD4+ T cell responses reportedly had substantial breadth.

A note on this clone: The antigen is unknown.

The treatment denotes: 15 to 20 received Ad26.COV2.S at low or high dose, single or two shots; 5 received placebo; per-sample allocation not given. Day 63 after the first injection of vaccine or placebo was the sampling time. CDR1 KGHDR and CDR2 SFDVKD come from the germline V gene. The CDR3 length is 12 residues. V shed 7 bases and J shed 1 base, with 6 bases lying between them. The data were produced by immunoSEQ multiplex PCR, yet TCRdb's version contains in-frame clones alone and is incomplete. The sample lists approximately 420,000 clones, approximately 86% occurring once. The origin of this receptor is a person between 18 and 65 years old who received the Ad26.COV2.S COVID-19 vaccine or a placebo. Sequenced here: peripheral blood, sampled in a trial of Ad26.COV2.S vaccine versus placebo. V and J are TRBV24-1 and TRBJ1-1; no clear D. The CDR3 sequence: CATRGQNTEAFF. The CDR3, as DNA: TGTGCCACCAGGGGCCAGAACACTGAAGCTTTCTTT.